A single T cell receptor beta chain is shown here with its context. The data are from a study of blood T cell repertoires in COVID-19. The CDR3 runs to 16 residues. Trimming took off 5 bases at V and 4 bases at J, with 18 bases between the two ends. Germline-derived CDR1 and CDR2 are LNHDA and SQIVND (reference sequence). Sequencing was performed with immunoSEQ multiplex PCR; in TCRdb, only in-frame clones are kept and a portion is missing. The sample holds roughly 380,000 clones, over 75% seen once. The source is a woman aged 40 to 50 with COVID-19, enrolled during active disease. The specimen sequenced was peripheral blood. The chain uses TRBV19 and TRBJ1-3; D gene ambiguous. Here the CDR3 reads CASSSPGRGSGNTIYF. CDR3 bases: TGTGCCAGTAGTTCACCAGGTCGTGGCTCGGGAAACACCATATATTTT.